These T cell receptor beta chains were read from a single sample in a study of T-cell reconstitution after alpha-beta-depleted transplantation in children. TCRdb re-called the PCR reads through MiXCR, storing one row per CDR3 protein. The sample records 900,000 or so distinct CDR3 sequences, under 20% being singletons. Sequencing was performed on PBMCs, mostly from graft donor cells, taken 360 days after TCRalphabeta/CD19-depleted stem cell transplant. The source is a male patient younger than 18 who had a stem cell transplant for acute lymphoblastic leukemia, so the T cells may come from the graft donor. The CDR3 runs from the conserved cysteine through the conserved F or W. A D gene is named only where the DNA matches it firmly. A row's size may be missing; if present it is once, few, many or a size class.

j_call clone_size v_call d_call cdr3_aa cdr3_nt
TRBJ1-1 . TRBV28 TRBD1 CASSPDRKGANTEAFF TGTGCCAGCAGTCCGGACAGAAAGGGGGCGAACACTGAAGCTTTCTTT
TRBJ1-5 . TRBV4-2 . CASSQAWRNQPQHF TGTGCCAGCAGCCAAGCATGGCGTAATCAGCCCCAGCATTTT
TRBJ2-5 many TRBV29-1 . CSGRHDLQETQYF TGCAGCGGGAGACACGACCTACAAGAGACCCAGTACTTC
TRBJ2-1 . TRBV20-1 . CSARGGFSYNEQFF TGCAGTGCTAGAGGCGGCTTCTCCTACAATGAGCAGTTCTTC
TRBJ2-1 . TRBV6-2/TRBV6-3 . CASSYYPPGAIPGAEQFF TGTGCCAGCAGTTACTACCCCCCCGGGGCGATCCCGGGGGCTGAGCAGTTCTTC
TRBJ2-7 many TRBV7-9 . CASSEPNIGTHYEQYF TGTGCCAGCAGCGAACCAAATATCGGAACCCACTACGAGCAGTACTTC
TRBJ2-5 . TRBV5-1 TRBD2 CASSLAGLAILPIETQYF TGCGCCAGCAGCTTGGCCGGACTAGCGATCCTCCCAATAGAGACCCAGTACTTC
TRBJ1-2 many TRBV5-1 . CASSAGQPYAGYTF TGCGCCAGCAGCGCTGGACAGCCCTATGCGGGCTACACCTTC
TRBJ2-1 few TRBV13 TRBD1 CASSLGQGGSNEQFF TGTGCCAGCAGCTTGGGACAGGGTGGGAGCAATGAGCAGTTCTTC
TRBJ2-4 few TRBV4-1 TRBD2 CASRGGLLAKNIQYF TGCGCCTCACGGGGGGGACTCCTGGCCAAAAACATTCAGTACTTC